Listed below are T cell receptor beta chains from one sample, sequenced in a study of blood T cell repertoires in COVID-19. This table comes from immunoSEQ multiplex PCR, and its TCRdb copy is limited to in-frame clones, with some not included. Among around 81,000 clones listed, about 82% were seen once. The sequenced sample consisted of peripheral blood. These receptors were taken from a man in his forties or fifties with acute or convalescent COVID-19. The CDR3 runs from the conserved cysteine through the conserved F or W. A D gene is named only where the DNA matches it firmly. Some rows mark clone size as missing; the rest say once, few, many or name a class of expanded clone.

v_call	d_call	clone_size	j_call	cdr3_length	cdr3_nt	cdr3_aa
TRBV30	NA	NA	TRBJ2-7	13	TGTGCCGGGCAGGATAAGAGCTCCTACGAGCAGTACTTC	CAGQDKSSYEQYF
TRBV27	NA	NA	TRBJ1-4	14	TGTGCCAGCAGTTTGCGGGACTCGAATGAAAAACTGTTTTTT	CASSLRDSNEKLFF
TRBV7-6	NA	NA	TRBJ2-2	12	TGTGCCAGCAGCCAGATCACCGGGGAGCTGTTTTTT	CASSQITGELFF
TRBV7-8	TRBD1	NA	TRBJ2-7	15	TGTGCCAGCAGCTTAGCAGGGCAGGGGGCCTACGAGCAGTACTTC	CASSLAGQGAYEQYF
TRBV3-1/TRBV3-2	NA	once	TRBJ2-3	16	TGTGCCAGCAGCCATCTCCTAGGGGGGGGAACAGATACGCAGTATTTT	CASSHLLGGGTDTQYF
TRBV2	NA	once	TRBJ1-2	14	TGTGCCAGCAGTGAACTTACGGGGGGCGATGGCTACACCTTC	CASSELTGGDGYTF
TRBV14	TRBD1	NA	TRBJ2-7	16	TGTGCCAGCAGCCAAGATTTCGGGACAGCCACCTACGAGCAGTACTTC	CASSQDFGTATYEQYF
TRBV7-3	NA	NA	TRBJ2-3	15	TGTGCCAGCAGCTCGATAGGGGGATCCACAGATACGCAGTATTTT	CASSSIGGSTDTQYF
TRBV30	NA	NA	TRBJ1-2	13	TGTGCCTGGAGTGTAGGGGGTTTTGATGGCTACACCTTC	CAWSVGGFDGYTF
TRBV18	NA	once	TRBJ2-2	16	TGTGCCAGCTCACCGGCGGGGAGCGGTGGGACCGGGGAGCTGTTTTTT	CASSPAGSGGTGELFF
TRBV6-1	TRBD1	NA	TRBJ1-2	17	TGTGCCAGCAGTGAATTGGGTTCCGGGACAGGGACGTATGGCTACACCTTC	CASSELGSGTGTYGYTF
TRBV11-1	NA	NA	TRBJ2-5	14	TGTGCCAGCAGCGCGAGACGGAGTCAAGAGACCCAGTACTTC	CASSARRSQETQYF
TRBV10-1	NA	NA	TRBJ2-3	15	TGCGCCAGCAGTGAGAGAGTGGAGTCCGCAGATACGCAGTATTTT	CASSERVESADTQYF
TRBV5-4	NA	NA	TRBJ1-6	15	TGTGCCAGCAGCTCCCAGGGGCCCTTAAATTCACCCCTCCACTTT	CASSSQGPLNSPLHF
TRBV11-2	NA	NA	TRBJ1-1	13	TGTGCCAGCAGCTCCCAATCGAACACTGAAGCTTTCTTT	CASSSQSNTEAFF
TRBV4-1	TRBD1	NA	TRBJ1-2	15	TGCGCCAGCAGCCAACCAGGACAGGGAGTCTATGGCTACACCTTC	CASSQPGQGVYGYTF
TRBV4-3	TRBD1	NA	TRBJ2-7	17	TGCGCCAGCAGCCTTATGGACAGGGGGCGGCGCTCCTACGAGCAGTACTTC	CASSLMDRGRRSYEQYF
TRBV3-1/TRBV3-2	TRBD1	NA	TRBJ1-2	14	TGTGCCAGCAGCCAGAGACAGGGGGCTGGTGGCTACACCTTC	CASSQRQGAGGYTF
TRBV28	TRBD1	NA	TRBJ1-1	13	TGTGCCAGCGGGAGGACAGGGAGCACTGAAGCTTTCTTT	CASGRTGSTEAFF
TRBV18	NA	NA	TRBJ2-5	13	TGTGCCAGCTCACCCGGGTCCCAAGAGACCCAGTACTTC	CASSPGSQETQYF